This T cell receptor (beta chain) emerged from a study of human CD8 memory T cell subsets. Overall study results and limits: It was suggested by Chao1 estimates that stem-like memory T cells were more diverse than precursor exhausted T cells. The stem-like memory T cell repertoire shared very little with the precursor exhausted T cell repertoire.

The CDR3 extends over 15 amino acids. The V gene's germline CDR1 is LGHNA and CDR2 YNFKEQ. As for this clonotype: Its antigen is unidentified.

Among CD8+ T cells, TPEX were CCR7+ PD-1+ TIGIT+ early memory cells with exhausted-like traits. Total CD8+ T cells underwent enrichment via negative magnetic separation. RNA came from duplicate vials of about 150,000 sorted CD8+ T cells per subset. Scientists made TCR beta libraries using UMI-labeled 5' RACE. Reanalyzing the 5' RACE reads, TCRdb keeps one entry per CDR3 protein, without DNA. The sample includes some 6,900 distinct CDR3 sequences. The receptor was isolated from a human donor in good health. Sample: CD8+ T cells from PBMCs. This chain links TRBV4-2 with TRBJ2-3; TCRdb picks TRBD2, but there is no DNA to check that call. CDR3 in amino acids: CASSPALEGTDTQYF.